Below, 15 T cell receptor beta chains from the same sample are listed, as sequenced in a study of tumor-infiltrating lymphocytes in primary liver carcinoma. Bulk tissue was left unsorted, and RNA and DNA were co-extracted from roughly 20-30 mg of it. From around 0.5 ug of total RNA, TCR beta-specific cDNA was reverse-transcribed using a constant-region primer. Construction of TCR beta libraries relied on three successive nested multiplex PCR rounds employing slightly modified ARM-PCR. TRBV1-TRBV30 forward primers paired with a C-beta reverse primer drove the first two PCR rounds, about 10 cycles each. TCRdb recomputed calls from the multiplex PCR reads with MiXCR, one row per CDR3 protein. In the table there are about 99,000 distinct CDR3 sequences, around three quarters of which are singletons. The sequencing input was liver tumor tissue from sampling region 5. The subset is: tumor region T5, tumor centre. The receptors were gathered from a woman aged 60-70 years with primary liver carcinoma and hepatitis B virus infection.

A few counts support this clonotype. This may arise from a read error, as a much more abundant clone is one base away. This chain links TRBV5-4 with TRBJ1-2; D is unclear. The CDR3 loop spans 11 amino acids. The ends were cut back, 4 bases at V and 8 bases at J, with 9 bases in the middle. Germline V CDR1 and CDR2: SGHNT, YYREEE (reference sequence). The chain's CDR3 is CASSAPEGYTF. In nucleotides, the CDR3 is TGTGCCAGCAGCGCACCGGAGGGCTACACCTTC.

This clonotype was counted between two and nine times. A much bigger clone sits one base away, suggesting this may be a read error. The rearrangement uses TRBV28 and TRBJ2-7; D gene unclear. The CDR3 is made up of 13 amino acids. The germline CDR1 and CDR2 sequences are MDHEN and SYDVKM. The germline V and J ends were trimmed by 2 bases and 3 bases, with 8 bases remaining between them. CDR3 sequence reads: CASSLRRLYEQYF. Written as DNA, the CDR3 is TGTGCCAGCAGTTTACGGAGACTCTACGAGCAGTACTTC.

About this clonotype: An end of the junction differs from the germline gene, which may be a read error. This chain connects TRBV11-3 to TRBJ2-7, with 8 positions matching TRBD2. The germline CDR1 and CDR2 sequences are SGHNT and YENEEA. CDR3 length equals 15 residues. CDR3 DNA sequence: TGTGCCAGCAGTCCCCGTGTCCCGACGGGAGGGCCTGTTGTCTTC. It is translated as CASSPRVPTGGPVVF.

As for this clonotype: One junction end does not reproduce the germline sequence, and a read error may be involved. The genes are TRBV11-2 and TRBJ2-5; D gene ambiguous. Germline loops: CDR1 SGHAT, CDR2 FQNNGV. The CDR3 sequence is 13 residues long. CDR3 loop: CANSSFTQETQYF. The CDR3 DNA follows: TGTGCCAACAGCTCGTTTACACAAGAGACCCAGTACTTC.

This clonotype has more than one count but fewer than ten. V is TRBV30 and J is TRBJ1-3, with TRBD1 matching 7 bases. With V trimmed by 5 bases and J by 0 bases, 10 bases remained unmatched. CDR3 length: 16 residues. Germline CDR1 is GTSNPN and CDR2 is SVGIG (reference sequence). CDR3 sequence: CAWGRTGISSGNTIYF. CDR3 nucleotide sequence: TGTGCCTGGGGCAGGACAGGCATAAGCTCTGGAAACACCATATATTTT. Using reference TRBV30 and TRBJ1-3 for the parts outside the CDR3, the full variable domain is SQTIHQWPATLVQPVGSPLSLECTVEGTSNPNLYWYRQAAGRGLQLLFYSVGIGQISSEVPQNLSASRPQDRQFILSSKKLLLSDSGFYLCAWGRTGISSGNTIYFGEGSWLTVV.

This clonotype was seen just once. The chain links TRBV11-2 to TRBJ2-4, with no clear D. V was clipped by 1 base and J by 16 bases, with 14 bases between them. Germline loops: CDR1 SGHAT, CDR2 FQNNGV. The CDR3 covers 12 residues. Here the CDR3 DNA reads TGTGCCAGCAGCTTAGCAGGAAACATTGATTACTTC. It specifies CASSLAGNIDYF.

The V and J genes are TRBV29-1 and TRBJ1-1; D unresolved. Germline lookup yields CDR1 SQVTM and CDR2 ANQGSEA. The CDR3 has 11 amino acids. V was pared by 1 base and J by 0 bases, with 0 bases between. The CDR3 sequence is CSVEVNTEAFF. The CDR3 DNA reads TGCAGCGTTGAAGTGAACACTGAAGCTTTCTTT.

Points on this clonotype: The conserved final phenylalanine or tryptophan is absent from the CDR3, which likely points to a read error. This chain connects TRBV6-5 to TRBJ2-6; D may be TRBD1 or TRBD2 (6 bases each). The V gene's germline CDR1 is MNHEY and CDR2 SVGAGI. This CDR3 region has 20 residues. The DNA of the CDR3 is TGTGCCAGCAGTCACACCTATTACACGGAGGGGGACTCTGGGACCAACGTCCTGACTCTC. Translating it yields CASSHTYYTEGDSGTNVLTL.

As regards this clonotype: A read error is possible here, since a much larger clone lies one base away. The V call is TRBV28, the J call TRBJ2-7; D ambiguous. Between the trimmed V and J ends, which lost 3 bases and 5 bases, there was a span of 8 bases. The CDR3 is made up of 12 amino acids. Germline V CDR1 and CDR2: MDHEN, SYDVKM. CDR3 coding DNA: TGTGCCAGCAGTTTGAGGCCCCACGAGCAGTACTTC. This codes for CASSLRPHEQYF.

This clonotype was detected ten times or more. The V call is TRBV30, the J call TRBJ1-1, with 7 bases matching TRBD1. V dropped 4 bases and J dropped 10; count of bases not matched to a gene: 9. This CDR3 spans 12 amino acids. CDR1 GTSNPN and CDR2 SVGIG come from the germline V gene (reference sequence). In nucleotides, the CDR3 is TGTGCCTGGATGAGGGGGCCAGGGGGAGCTTTCTTT. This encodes CAWMRGPGGAFF. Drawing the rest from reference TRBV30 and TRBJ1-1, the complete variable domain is SQTIHQWPATLVQPVGSPLSLECTVEGTSNPNLYWYRQAAGRGLQLLFYSVGIGQISSEVPQNLSASRPQDRQFILSSKKLLLSDSGFYLCAWMRGPGGAFFGQGTRLTVV.

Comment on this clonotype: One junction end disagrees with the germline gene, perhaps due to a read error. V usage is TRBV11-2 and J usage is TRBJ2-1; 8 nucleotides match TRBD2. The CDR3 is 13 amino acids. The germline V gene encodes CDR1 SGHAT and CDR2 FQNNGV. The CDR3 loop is CAGSWSSGAERFF. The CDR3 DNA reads TGTGCCGGCAGCTGGAGTAGCGGGGCAGAGCGGTTCTTC.

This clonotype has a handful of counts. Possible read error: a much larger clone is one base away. The DNA of the CDR3 is TGTGCCATCAGTGAACACAGGGAGGACGAGCAGTACTTC. This encodes CAISEHREDEQYF. The chain carries TRBV10-3 and TRBJ2-7, with D perhaps given as TRBD1 or TRBD2 (6 bases each). The CDR3 spans 13 residues. The V gene's germline CDR1 is ENHRY and CDR2 SYGVKD. Trimming removed 3 bases from V and 5 bases from J, with 11 bases in between.

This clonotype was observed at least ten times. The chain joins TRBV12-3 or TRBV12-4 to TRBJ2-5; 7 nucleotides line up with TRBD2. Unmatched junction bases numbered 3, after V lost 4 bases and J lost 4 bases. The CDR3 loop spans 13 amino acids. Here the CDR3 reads CASSSRGRETQYF. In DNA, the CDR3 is TGTGCCAGCAGTTCCCGCGGGAGAGAGACCCAGTACTTC.

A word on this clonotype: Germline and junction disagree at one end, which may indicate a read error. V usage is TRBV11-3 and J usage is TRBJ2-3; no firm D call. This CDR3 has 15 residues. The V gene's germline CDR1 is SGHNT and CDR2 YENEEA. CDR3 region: CASSVDRHTIDTQYF. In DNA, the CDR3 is TGTGCCAGCAGCGTAGATCGACATACCATAGATACGCAGTATTTT.

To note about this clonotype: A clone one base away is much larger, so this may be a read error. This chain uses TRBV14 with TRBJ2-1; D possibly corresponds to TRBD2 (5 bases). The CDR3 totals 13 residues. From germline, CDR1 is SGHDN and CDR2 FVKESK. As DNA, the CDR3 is TGTGCCAGTGAGAAGGCGGGCGCGAATGAGGAGTTCTTC. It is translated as CASEKAGANEEFF.